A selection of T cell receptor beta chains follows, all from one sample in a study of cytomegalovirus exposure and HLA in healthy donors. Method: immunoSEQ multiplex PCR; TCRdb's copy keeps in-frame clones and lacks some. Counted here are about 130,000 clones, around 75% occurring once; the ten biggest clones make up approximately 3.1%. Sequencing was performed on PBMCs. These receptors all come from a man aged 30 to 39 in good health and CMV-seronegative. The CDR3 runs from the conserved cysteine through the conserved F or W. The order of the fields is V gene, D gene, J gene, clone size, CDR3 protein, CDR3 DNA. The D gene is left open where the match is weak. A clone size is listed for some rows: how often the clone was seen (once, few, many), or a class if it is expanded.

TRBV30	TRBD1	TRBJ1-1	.	CAWTPDRVPEAFF	TGTGCCTGGACTCCGGACAGGGTGCCAGAAGCTTTCTTT
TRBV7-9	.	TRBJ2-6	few	CASSSDSVRYGANVLTF	TGTGCCAGCAGCTCCGACAGCGTCCGCTATGGGGCCAACGTCCTGACTTTC
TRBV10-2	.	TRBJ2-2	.	CASTTVAGGELFF	TGCGCCAGCACGACTGTAGCTGGCGGGGAGCTGTTTTTT
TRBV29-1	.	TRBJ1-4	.	CSVLRGSKNEKLFF	TGCAGCGTTTTACGGGGTTCAAAAAATGAAAAACTGTTTTTT
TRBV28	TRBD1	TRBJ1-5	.	CASSLWKDRVNQPQHF	TGTGCCAGCAGTTTATGGAAAGACAGGGTCAATCAGCCCCAGCATTTT
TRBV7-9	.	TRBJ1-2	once	CASSLGRADDYGYTF	TGTGCCAGCAGCTTAGGCAGGGCGGACGACTATGGCTACACCTTC
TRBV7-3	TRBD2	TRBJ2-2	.	CASSLKRGRGELFF	TGTGCCAGCAGCTTAAAGCGGGGCAGGGGGGAGCTGTTTTTT
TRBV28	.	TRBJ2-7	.	CASSSYSYEQYF	TGTGCCAGCAGTTCGTACTCCTACGAGCAGTACTTC
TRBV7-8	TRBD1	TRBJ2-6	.	CASSLGQGAPGANVLTF	TGTGCCAGCAGCCTGGGACAGGGGGCGCCTGGGGCCAACGTCCTGACTTTC
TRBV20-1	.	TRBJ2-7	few	CSATGFYEQYF	TGCAGTGCCACCGGGTTTTACGAGCAGTACTTC
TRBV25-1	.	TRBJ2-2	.	CASSPGTPNTGELFF	TGTGCCAGCAGCCCGGGGACTCCGAACACCGGGGAGCTGTTTTTT
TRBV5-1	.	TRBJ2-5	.	CASSLSLDGLTETQYF	TGCGCCAGCAGCTTATCGTTAGACGGACTAACGGAGACCCAGTACTTC
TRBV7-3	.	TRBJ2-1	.	CASSLEGGEQFF	TGTGCCAGCAGCTTAGAAGGAGGTGAGCAGTTCTTC
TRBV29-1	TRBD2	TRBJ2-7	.	CSVKVLAGINEQYF	TGCAGCGTTAAGGTACTAGCGGGGATCAACGAGCAGTACTTC
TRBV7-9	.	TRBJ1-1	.	CASPLNTEAFF	TGTGCCAGTCCGTTGAACACTGAAGCTTTCTTT
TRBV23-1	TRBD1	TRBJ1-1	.	CAGHRDRGTEAFF	TGCGCCGGACACCGGGACAGGGGAACTGAAGCTTTCTTT
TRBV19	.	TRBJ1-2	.	CASKRGNNYGYTF	TGTGCCAGTAAAAGGGGGAATAACTATGGCTACACCTTC
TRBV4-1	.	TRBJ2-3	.	CASSQERDYTQYF	TGCGCCAGCAGCCAAGAACGTGACTATACGCAGTATTTT
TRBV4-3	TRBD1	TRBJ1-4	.	CASSQTGTGSGKLFF	TGCGCCAGCAGCCAAACTGGGACAGGGAGTGGAAAACTGTTTTTT
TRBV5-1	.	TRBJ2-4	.	CASSLTGYQNIQYF	TGCGCCAGCAGCTTGACAGGGTACCAAAACATTCAGTACTTC
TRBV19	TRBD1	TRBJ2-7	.	CASSGGDRGTYEQYF	TGTGCCAGTAGTGGAGGGGACAGGGGTACCTACGAGCAGTACTTC
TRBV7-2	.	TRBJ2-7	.	CASSPNTYEQYF	TGTGCCAGCAGCCCGAACACCTACGAGCAGTACTTC
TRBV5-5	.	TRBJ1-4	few	CASSLVQEVKLFF	TGTGCCAGCAGCTTGGTCCAGGAGGTAAAACTGTTTTTT
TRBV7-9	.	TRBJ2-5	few	CASSPPLRGGETQYF	TGTGCCAGCAGCCCCCCCTTGAGGGGAGGAGAGACCCAGTACTTC
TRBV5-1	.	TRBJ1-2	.	CASSAQAVGYTF	TGCGCCAGCAGCGCACAGGCAGTTGGCTACACCTTC
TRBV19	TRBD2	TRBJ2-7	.	CASSIGTSVGEQYF	TGTGCCAGTAGTATAGGGACTAGCGTTGGCGAGCAGTACTTC
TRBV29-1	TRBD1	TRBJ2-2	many	CSAAGPRGLGTGELFF	TGCAGCGCCGCTGGGCCAAGGGGGCTGGGCACCGGGGAGCTGTTTTTT
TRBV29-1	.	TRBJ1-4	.	CSAEGGRGDEKLFF	TGCAGCGCTGAAGGCGGCAGGGGAGATGAAAAACTGTTTTTT
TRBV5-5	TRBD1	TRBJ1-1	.	CASSSNLGQGNTEAFF	TGTGCCAGCAGCTCGAATCTCGGACAGGGGAACACTGAAGCTTTCTTT
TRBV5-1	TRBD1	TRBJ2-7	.	CASSWTGDTYEQYF	TGCGCCAGCAGCTGGACAGGGGACACCTACGAGCAGTACTTC
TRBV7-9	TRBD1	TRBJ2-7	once	CASRLGTGGEQYF	TGTGCCAGCCGCCTGGGGACAGGGGGCGAGCAGTACTTC
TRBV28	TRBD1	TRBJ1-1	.	CASSPRTGGAEAFF	TGTGCCAGCAGTCCTAGGACAGGGGGCGCTGAAGCTTTCTTT
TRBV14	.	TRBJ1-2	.	CASSQERQAGYGYTF	TGTGCCAGCAGCCAAGAACGACAGGCGGGCTATGGCTACACCTTC
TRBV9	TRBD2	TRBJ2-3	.	CASSVVGRERTDTQYF	TGTGCCAGCAGCGTAGTTGGGCGGGAGAGGACAGATACGCAGTATTTT
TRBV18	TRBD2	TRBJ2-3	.	CASSPPGLAGGTDTQYF	TGTGCCAGCTCACCACCGGGACTAGCGGGGGGCACAGATACGCAGTATTTT
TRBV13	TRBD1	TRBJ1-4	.	CASSFRYRDRGSVDEKLFF	TGTGCCAGCAGCTTCCGATACCGGGACAGGGGATCGGTGGATGAAAAACTGTTTTTT
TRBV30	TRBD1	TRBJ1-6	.	CAWKGQGMPPLHF	TGTGCCTGGAAAGGACAGGGGATGCCACCCCTCCACTTT
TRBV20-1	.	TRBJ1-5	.	CSASDQPQHF	TGCAGTGCTAGCGATCAGCCCCAGCATTTT
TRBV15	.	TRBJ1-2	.	CATSREDWTDGYTF	TGTGCCACCAGCAGGGAAGACTGGACAGATGGCTACACCTTC
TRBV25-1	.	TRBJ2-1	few	CASSEGGIPYNEQFF	TGTGCCAGCAGTGAAGGCGGGATTCCTTACAATGAGCAGTTCTTC
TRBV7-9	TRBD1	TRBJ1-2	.	CASRGASGQGVYGYTF	TGTGCCAGCAGGGGGGCCTCGGGACAGGGGGTCTATGGCTACACCTTC
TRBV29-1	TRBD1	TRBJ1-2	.	CSATRDRAYGYTF	TGCAGCGCCACCCGGGACAGGGCCTATGGCTACACCTTC
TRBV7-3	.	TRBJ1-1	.	CASRLGGGTEAFF	TGTGCCAGCAGACTGGGGGGAGGCACTGAAGCTTTCTTT
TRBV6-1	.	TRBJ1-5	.	CASSVGRTEPQHF	TGTGCCAGCAGCGTTGGGAGGACGGAGCCCCAGCATTTT
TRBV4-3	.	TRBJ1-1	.	CASSQDDRRNTEAFF	TGCGCCAGCAGCCAAGATGACAGGAGGAACACTGAAGCTTTCTTT
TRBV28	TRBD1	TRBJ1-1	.	CASRQGGITDTEAFF	TGTGCCAGCCGACAGGGGGGGATAACGGACACTGAAGCTTTCTTT
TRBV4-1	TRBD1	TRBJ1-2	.	CASSQHRQGAGYTF	TGCGCCAGCAGCCAACATCGACAGGGGGCGGGCTACACCTTC
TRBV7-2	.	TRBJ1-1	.	CASSFPRTGFSTEAFF	TGTGCCAGCAGCTTTCCACGAACAGGTTTTTCTACTGAAGCTTTCTTT
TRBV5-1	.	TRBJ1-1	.	CASSEPGNTEAFF	TGCGCCAGCAGCGAACCAGGGAACACTGAAGCTTTCTTT
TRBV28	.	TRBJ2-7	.	CASSLSQLGAYEQYF	TGTGCCAGCAGTTTAAGCCAGCTAGGGGCCTACGAGCAGTACTTC
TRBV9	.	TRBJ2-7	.	CASSVAQRVSYEQYF	TGTGCCAGCAGCGTAGCCCAGCGGGTCTCCTACGAGCAGTACTTC
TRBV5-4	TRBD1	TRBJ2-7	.	CASSETGVSYEQYF	TGTGCCAGCAGCGAAACAGGGGTCTCCTACGAGCAGTACTTC
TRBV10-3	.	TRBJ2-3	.	CASQESTDTQYF	TGTGCCTCACAGGAGAGCACAGATACGCAGTATTTT
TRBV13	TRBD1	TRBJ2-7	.	CASSLDRADYEQYF	TGTGCCAGCAGCCTCGACAGGGCCGATTACGAGCAGTACTTC
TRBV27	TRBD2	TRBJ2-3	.	CASSSNLAGGPWDTQYF	TGTGCCAGCAGTTCCAATTTAGCGGGGGGGCCGTGGGATACGCAGTATTTT